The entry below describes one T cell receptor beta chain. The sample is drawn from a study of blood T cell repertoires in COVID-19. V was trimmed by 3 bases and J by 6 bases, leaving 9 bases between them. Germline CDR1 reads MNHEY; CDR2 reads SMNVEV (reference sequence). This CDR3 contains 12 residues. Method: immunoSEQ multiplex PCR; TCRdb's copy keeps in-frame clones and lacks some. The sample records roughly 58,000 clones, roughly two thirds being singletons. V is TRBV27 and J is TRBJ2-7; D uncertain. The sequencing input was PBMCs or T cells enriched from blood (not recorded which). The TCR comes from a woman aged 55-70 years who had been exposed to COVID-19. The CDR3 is CASSLIGREQYF. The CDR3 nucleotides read TGTGCCAGCAGTTTGATCGGTCGCGAGCAGTACTTC.